Listed here are 27 T cell receptor beta chains from one sample, sequenced in a study of blood T cell repertoires in COVID-19. Only in-frame clones appear in the TCRdb table, and some are missing; sequencing was by immunoSEQ multiplex PCR. The data show 150,000 to 250,000 clones, approximately 85% seen once. The sequencing sample was made of PBMCs or T cells enriched from blood (not recorded which). These receptors were obtained from a man between 40 and 49 years old who had recovered from COVID-19.

The J gene is TRBJ1-1, the V gene TRBV3-1 (or the pseudogene TRBV3-2), with 9 bases aligning to TRBD1. The CDR3 has 14 residues. J lost 4 bases, V lost 4 bases, and 4 bases had no gene match. CDR1 and CDR2 (germline): LGHDT, YNNKEL (reference sequence). Here the CDR3 reads CASSRTGDLTEAFF. In nucleotides, the CDR3 is TGTGCCAGCAGCCGGACAGGGGACCTCACTGAAGCTTTCTTT.

The chain has TRBV24-1 and TRBJ2-7; D might be TRBD1 (5 bases). Between the trimmed V and J ends, which lost 4 bases and 3 bases, there was a span of 9 bases. The germline V gene encodes CDR1 KGHDR and CDR2 SFDVKD. The CDR3 runs 13 residues. The CDR3 region has the DNA TGTGCCACCAGTGACATCGACAGCTACGAGCAGTACTTC. Translating gives CATSDIDSYEQYF.

The chain carries TRBV2 and TRBJ1-3; D is ambiguous. In germline, CDR1 is SNHLY, CDR2 FYNNEI. V lost 2 bases and J lost 3, with 8 bases in between. The CDR3 extends over 14 amino acids. This CDR3 reads CASSEMRIGNTIYF. CDR3 nucleotides: TGTGCCAGCAGTGAAATGCGGATTGGAAACACCATATATTTT. Full variable domain (remainder filled in from reference TRBV2 and TRBJ1-3): EPEVTQTPSHQVTQMGQEVILRCVPISNHLYFYWYRQILGQKVEFLVSFYNNEISEKSEIFDDQFSVERPDGSNFTLKIRSTKLEDSAMYFCASSEMRIGNTIYFGEGSWLTVV.

V gene TRBV14 combines with J gene TRBJ2-2, with 9 nucleotides matching TRBD1. The junction had 5 bases not matched to a gene; V was cut back by 4 bases and J by 5 bases. Germline CDR1 reads SGHDN; CDR2 reads FVKESK. The CDR3 has 15 amino acids. The CDR3 protein is CASSLGTGRTGELFF. CDR3 nucleotide sequence: TGTGCCAGCAGCCTGGGGACAGGGAGAACCGGGGAGCTGTTTTTT.

The CDR3 reads CASSFPGMVTQDTQYF. CDR3 coding DNA: TGTGCCAGCAGCTTTCCGGGAATGGTAACTCAAGATACGCAGTATTTT. The chain recombines TRBV11-2 with TRBJ2-3, with D tentatively TRBD2 (5 bases). Per the germline V gene, CDR1 is SGHAT and CDR2 is FQNNGV. V lost 3 bases and J 5 bases, leaving 18 bases between the germline ends. CDR3 length: 16 amino acids.

The chain employs TRBV7-9 and TRBJ2-2; 10 bases agree with TRBD2. This CDR3 spans 15 amino acids. V lost 5 bases and J lost 4; bases outside the gene matches: 4. The germline CDR1 and CDR2 sequences are SEHNR and FQNEAQ (reference sequence). The CDR3: CASSPPSGGTGELFF. As DNA, the CDR3 is TGTGCCAGCAGCCCCCCTAGCGGGGGCACCGGGGAGCTGTTTTTT.

As DNA, the CDR3 is TGTGCCAGCACAGCGGGAGGGCTTTTTCAAGAGACCCAGTACTTC. Its translation is CASTAGGLFQETQYF. V gene TRBV9 combines with J gene TRBJ2-5; 10 nucleotides agree with TRBD2. Trimming at V came to 6 bases and at J to 2 bases, leaving 7 bases not matched to a gene. This CDR3 is built from 15 residues. The V gene's germline CDR1 is SGDLS and CDR2 YYNGEE.

This clone was counted a few times. This chain uses TRBV6-2 or TRBV6-3 with TRBJ2-7; D is undetermined. V was cut by 2 bases and J by 1 base, with 6 bases left in between. The CDR3 totals 13 residues. Germline CDR1 reads MNHEY; CDR2 reads SVGEGT. CDR3 region: CASSYTGSYEQYV. The CDR3 bases are TGTGCCAGCAGTTACACGGGTTCCTACGAGCAGTACGTC.

V usage is TRBV18 and J usage is TRBJ1-6; TRBD1 might be the D (6 bases). V lost 3 bases, J lost 7 bases, and 10 bases lay in between. The CDR3 spans 14 residues. The germline CDR1 and CDR2 sequences are KGHSH and LQKENI. For the CDR3, the DNA is TGTGCCAGCTCACCCCAGGGGACCAATTCACCCCTCCACTTT. Protein sequence: CASSPQGTNSPLHF.

The chain couples TRBV7-8 to TRBJ1-2; 7 bases fit TRBD1. The CDR3 contains 14 residues. Germline V CDR1 and CDR2: SGHVS, FQNEAQ. Germline trimming cut 0 bases from V and 7 bases from J; bases unmatched to any gene: 5. The CDR3 sequence: CASSLAGGGFGYTF. The CDR3 bases are TGTGCCAGCAGCTTAGCAGGGGGCGGGTTTGGCTACACCTTC.

The V and J genes are TRBV6-2 or TRBV6-3 and TRBJ2-7, with 7 bases fitting TRBD2. The length of the CDR3 is 15 residues. Germline V gives CDR1 MNHEY, CDR2 SVGEGT. V shed 0 bases and J 2 bases; nucleotides not matched to a gene: 4. CDR3 loop: CASSYSASGPYEQYV. CDR3 in DNA: TGTGCCAGCAGTTACTCCGCTAGCGGCCCCTACGAGCAGTACGTC.

The J gene is TRBJ1-4, the V gene TRBV4-3; D ambiguous. This CDR3 has 16 residues. V was pared by 0 bases and J by 0 bases, with 8 bases between. Germline V lookup: CDR1 LGHNA, CDR2 YSLEER. CDR3 sequence reads: CASSQDRLTTNEKLFF. The CDR3 coding sequence is TGCGCCAGCAGCCAAGATCGACTGACAACTAATGAAAAACTGTTTTTT.

The chain links TRBV11-1 to TRBJ2-1; D gene ambiguous. V lost 5 bases and J lost 0, with 11 bases in between. Germline-derived CDR1 and CDR2 are SGHAT and FQDESV (reference sequence). The CDR3 is made up of 15 amino acids. This chain's CDR3 is CASSVFGSSYNEQFF. CDR3 sequence (DNA): TGTGCCAGCAGCGTCTTTGGTAGCTCCTACAATGAGCAGTTCTTC.

This clone was seen more than once but under ten times. V and J are TRBV7-7 and TRBJ2-3; 10 bases map to TRBD2. CDR3 size: 15 residues. V dropped 5 bases and J dropped 6; count of bases not matched to a gene: 8. Germline CDR1 SSHAT, CDR2 FNYEAQ (reference sequence). The CDR3 loop reads CASSPGLASRDTQYF. The DNA for the CDR3 is TGTGCCAGCAGCCCGGGACTAGCGTCCCGGGATACGCAGTATTTT.

The rearrangement uses TRBV4-3 and TRBJ1-1; maybe TRBD1 (5 bases). The length of the CDR3 is 14 residues. CDR1 is LGHNA, CDR2 YSLEER, per germline. V was pared by 1 base and J by 0 bases, with 6 bases between. The CDR3 coding sequence is TGCGCCAGCAGCCAAGGACAGATGAACACTGAAGCTTTCTTT. Translation: CASSQGQMNTEAFF.

The chain uses TRBV30 and TRBJ1-2; TRBD1 matches 9 bases. V lost 4 bases, J lost 6 bases, and 6 bases stayed unmatched. This CDR3 spans 13 amino acids. Germline V gives CDR1 GTSNPN, CDR2 SVGIG (reference sequence). Here the CDR3 DNA reads TGTGCCTGGAATCGGGACAGGGAGGATGGCTACACCTTC. Its protein is CAWNRDREDGYTF.

The chain joins TRBV27 to TRBJ2-7; maybe TRBD1 (6 bases). Trimming took off 5 bases at V and 0 bases at J, with 11 bases between the two ends. Germline lookup yields CDR1 MNHEY and CDR2 SMNVEV (reference sequence). CDR3 length equals 14 residues. This CDR3 reads CASSQQGASYEQYF. The CDR3 DNA sequence: TGTGCCAGCAGTCAACAGGGCGCCTCCTACGAGCAGTACTTC.

The chain uses TRBV19 and TRBJ2-3; TRBD1 is a possible D gene (6 bases). The CDR3 spans 15 residues. Per germline, CDR1 LNHDA and CDR2 SQIVND (reference sequence). Trimming cost V 5 bases and J 4 bases, with 16 bases left between them. CDR3 amino acids: CASSPRPTGPDTQYF. The CDR3 region has the DNA TGTGCCAGTAGTCCGCGACCTACAGGGCCAGATACGCAGTATTTT.

V usage is TRBV11-3 and J usage is TRBJ1-4; D is unclear. This CDR3 has 16 residues. The V gene's germline CDR1 is SGHNT and CDR2 YENEEA. Trimming took off 5 bases at V and 0 bases at J, with 13 bases between the two ends. CDR3 sequence (DNA): TGTGCCAGCAGCCGCTGCCGGGTAGCAACTAATGAAAAACTGTTTTTT. Translation: CASSRCRVATNEKLFF.

As concerns this clone: One junction end disagrees with the germline gene, perhaps due to a read error. The chain combines TRBV19 with TRBJ1-1, with TRBD1 identical over 9 bases. The CDR3 loop spans 18 amino acids. The germline CDR1 and CDR2 sequences are LNHDA and SQIVND (reference sequence). The CDR3 spells CASSLDVEFLTGGTEAFF. The CDR3 nucleotides are TGTGCCAGTAGTTTAGACGTGGAGTTTCTGACAGGGGGCACTGAAGCTTTCTTT.

This chain uses TRBV27 with TRBJ1-6; D perhaps matches TRBD1 (6 bases). V dropped 5 bases and J dropped 1 base, with 9 bases sitting between them. Germline V gives CDR1 MNHEY, CDR2 SMNVEV (reference sequence). This CDR3 has 15 amino acids. The CDR3 here is CASSIGGSYNSPLHF. CDR3 nucleotides: TGTGCCAGCAGTATAGGGGGATCCTATAATTCACCCCTCCACTTT.

The V call is TRBV5-5, the J call TRBJ2-1; 8 nucleotides match TRBD2. V was pared by 2 bases and J by 8 bases, with 9 bases of the junction left unmatched. Looked up from germline, CDR1 is SGHKS and CDR2 is YYEKEE (reference sequence). The CDR3 has 15 amino acids. The CDR3 nucleotides are TGTGCCAGCAGCTTAATCCAGCGGGAGAGATATGAGCAGTTCTTC. This gives the protein CASSLIQRERYEQFF.

The genes are TRBV4-1 and TRBJ1-1; D might be TRBD1 (6 bases). Between the trimmed V and J ends, which lost 4 bases and 6 bases, there was a span of 15 bases. Per the germline V gene, CDR1 is MGHRA and CDR2 is YSYEKL. The CDR3 loop spans 14 amino acids. This chain's CDR3 is CASSPADRTAEAFF. The CDR3 DNA sequence: TGCGCCAGCAGCCCGGCGGACAGAACTGCTGAAGCTTTCTTT.

This clone has a single count. V and J are TRBV15 and TRBJ2-3, with 11 bases aligning to TRBD2. V shed 6 bases and J 5 bases; nucleotides not matched to a gene: 10. CDR3 length equals 16 residues. Per the germline V gene, CDR1 is LNHNV and CDR2 is YYDKDF (reference sequence). The CDR3 reads CATRSEVAGGEDTQYF. CDR3 nucleotides: TGTGCCACCAGATCCGAGGTAGCGGGAGGGGAAGATACGCAGTATTTT.

The genes are TRBV27 and TRBJ1-5, with unresolved D. CDR3 size: 13 residues. Germline loops: CDR1 MNHEY, CDR2 SMNVEV (reference sequence). Deletions cut 4 bases from V and 4 bases from J, with 8 bases between. Here the CDR3 DNA reads TGTGCCAGCAGTTCTAACGGGAATCAGCCCCAGCATTTT. Translation gives CASSSNGNQPQHF.

The chain is built from TRBV4-3 and TRBJ1-2, with D perhaps matching TRBD1 (6 bases). This CDR3 spans 15 amino acids. The ends were cut back, 3 bases at V and 5 bases at J, with 16 bases in the middle. The germline CDR1 and CDR2 sequences are LGHNA and YSLEER. The CDR3 DNA reads as TGCGCCAGCAGCCATATAGGGAGGGGGAGGTATGGCTACACCTTC. Its translation: CASSHIGRGRYGYTF.

The rearrangement uses TRBV3-1 (or the pseudogene TRBV3-2) and TRBJ2-1; tentatively, D is TRBD2 (5 bases). The CDR3 has 14 amino acids. The germline gives CDR1 LGHDT, CDR2 YNNKEL (reference sequence). Trimming left V 4 bases short and J 0 bases short, with 7 bases between. The CDR3 DNA follows: TGTGCCAGCAGCCTCGAGGGCTCCTACAATGAGCAGTTCTTC. Its protein product is CASSLEGSYNEQFF.